This TCR beta chain comes out of a study of STAT5B mutations in CD4+ large granular lymphocyte leukemia. Worth noting for this clone: Its antigen is not known.

Whole-study findings and limits: Without HLA matching, higher CD4+ than CD8+ T-LGLL clonality could reflect small sample size. No patients shared main leukemic clonotypes, though about 26% appeared at low frequency elsewhere.

The assay was run at survey level. The data were produced by immunoSEQ multiplex PCR, yet TCRdb's version contains in-frame clones alone and is incomplete. Found here are about 23,000 clones, 82% of them singletons; the top ten hold about 8.6%. Control samples were healthy donors' buffy coats. Sequencing input: CD4+ T cells from blood buffy coats. This TCR derives from a human donor in good health.

The CDR3 spells CARYRTGGRYNEQFF. The CDR3 coding sequence is TGCGCCAGATATCGTACAGGGGGGCGTTACAATGAGCAGTTCTTC. The chain combines TRBV23-1 with TRBJ2-1; 8 bases are shared with TRBD1. TRBV23-1 belongs to the ORF category, with a function that is uncertain. V shed 9 bases, J shed 4 bases, and the junction held 11 bases outside the gene matches. The CDR3 is 15 residues long.